Below are 32 T cell receptor beta chains sequenced from a single sample in a study of beta chain features in type 1 diabetes. As every portion of the isolated RNA was reverse transcribed, the sequencing read expressed TCRB transcripts. The protocol was immunoSEQ multiplex PCR, while the TCRdb copy is restricted to in-frame clones and leaves out a portion. The sample records approximately 140,000 clones, about 7.1% being singletons. The sequencing input was central memory CD4+ T cells from blood. These receptors originate from a woman between 25 and 40 years old in good health.

The gene calls are TRBV7-8 and TRBJ2-5, with 8 bases matching TRBD1. The V segment lost 6 bases and the J segment 4 bases; nucleotides outside the gene matches: 16. There are 17 residues in the CDR3. Germline lookup yields CDR1 SGHVS and CDR2 FQNEAQ. This CDR3 reads CASSRFRVRRGRETQYF. The CDR3 bases are TGTGCCAGCAGTAGATTCCGCGTCCGCAGGGGGCGAGAGACCCAGTACTTC.

This clone showed up just a few times. This sequence joins TRBV29-1 and TRBJ2-1; perhaps TRBD1 as D (5 bases). V dropped 2 bases and J dropped 6 bases, with 11 bases sitting between them. The CDR3 runs 13 residues. The germline CDR1 and CDR2 sequences are SQVTM and ANQGSEA. The CDR3 sequence is CSVERRVGNEQFF. The CDR3 region has the DNA TGCAGCGTTGAACGCAGGGTAGGCAATGAGCAGTTCTTC.

J is TRBJ1-1 and V is TRBV2; tentatively, D is TRBD1 (5 bases). This CDR3 region has 13 residues. Per the germline V gene, CDR1 is SNHLY and CDR2 is FYNNEI. The ends were cut back, 0 bases at V and 5 bases at J, with 7 bases in the middle. The CDR3 DNA reads as TGTGCCAGCAGTGAAGCAGGGGAAACTGAAGCTTTCTTT. This codes for CASSEAGETEAFF.

The chain joins TRBV28 to TRBJ2-7; 9 positions agree with TRBD1. Germline CDR1 and CDR2: MDHEN and SYDVKM. J was trimmed by 2 bases and V by 3 bases; bases with no gene match: 2. The CDR3 covers 14 residues. CDR3 sequence (DNA): TGTGCCAGCAGTTTGACAGGGGGAGCCTACGAGCAGTACTTC. It codes for CASSLTGGAYEQYF.

This chain uses TRBV28 with TRBJ2-1; weak D call: TRBD1 (6 bases). This CDR3 has 12 residues. The germline gives CDR1 MDHEN, CDR2 SYDVKM. The V gene lost 6 bases and the J gene lost 6 bases, with 9 bases spanning the gap. CDR3 in DNA: TGTGCCAGCAGGACCAGGGGCAATGAGCAGTTCTTC. This translates into CASRTRGNEQFF.

The sample holds many counts of this clone. The chain carries TRBV29-1 and TRBJ2-5; a possible D gene is TRBD2 (5 bases). Germline-derived CDR1 and CDR2 are SQVTM and ANQGSEA. Trimming took off 4 bases at V and 6 bases at J, with 24 bases between the two ends. The CDR3 is 16 residues long. The CDR3 DNA reads as TGCAGCGTTGGTGACGGGTGGGTGCATTCGACTAAGACCCAGTACTTC. This translates into CSVGDGWVHSTKTQYF.

The chain employs TRBV5-6 and TRBJ2-7; no firm D call. CDR1 and CDR2 (germline): SGHDT, YYEEEE. This CDR3 region has 11 residues. Between the trimmed V and J ends, which lost 0 bases and 7 bases, there was a span of 5 bases. The CDR3 spells CASSLAREQYF. The CDR3, as DNA: TGTGCCAGCAGCTTGGCACGGGAGCAGTACTTC.

The gene calls are TRBV6-6 and TRBJ2-4; 8 bases are a match to TRBD1. V was clipped by 4 bases and J by 8 bases; unmatched bases: 1. CDR1 is MNHNY and CDR2 is SVGAGI in the germline V gene (reference sequence). The CDR3 spans 12 residues. The CDR3 DNA sequence: TGTGCCAGCAGTTCAGGGGGCCACATTCAGTACTTC. Its protein is CASSSGGHIQYF.

This clone has more than one count but fewer than ten. V and J are TRBV28 and TRBJ2-7, with TRBD1 as a possible D gene (6 bases). V dropped 4 bases and J dropped 0 bases, with 13 bases sitting between them. Germline V gene lookup returns CDR1 MDHEN and CDR2 SYDVKM. The CDR3 consists of 15 residues. CDR3 nucleotides: TGTGCCAGCAGTTCTTCAGGGGTAAGCTCCTACGAGCAGTACTTC. It yields the protein CASSSSGVSSYEQYF.

There are a few counts of this clone. The rearrangement uses TRBV5-1 and TRBJ2-1; TRBD2 matches at 14 bases. Germline CDR1 is SGHRS and CDR2 is YFSETQ. Germline trimming cut 2 bases from V and 4 bases from J; bases unmatched to any gene: 11. This CDR3 contains 19 residues. CDR3 in DNA: TGCGCCAGCAGCTTAGGACTAGCGGGAGGTCGAGCCACTTACAATGAGCAGTTCTTC. It yields the protein CASSLGLAGGRATYNEQFF.

This clone has more than one count but fewer than ten. The CDR3 nucleotides are TGTGCCAGCAGACCCGACGGGTCCTACAATGAGCAGTTCTTC. Amino acids: CASRPDGSYNEQFF. This sequence joins TRBV27 and TRBJ2-1; the D is unclear. Per the germline V gene, CDR1 is MNHEY and CDR2 is SMNVEV (reference sequence). V dropped 6 bases and J dropped 1 base, with 10 bases sitting between them. CDR3 length: 14 amino acids.

This clone was seen only a few times. V and J are TRBV7-3 and TRBJ1-1, with D hard to call. Germline CDR1 is SGHTA and CDR2 is FQGTGA. V gave up 1 base and J gave up 0 bases, with 9 bases separating them. The CDR3 contains 15 residues. The CDR3 sequence: CASSLNAQMNTEAFF. Here the CDR3 DNA reads TGTGCCAGCAGCTTAAATGCACAGATGAACACTGAAGCTTTCTTT.

This clone was counted ten times or more. This chain uses TRBV25-1 with TRBJ2-5; D may be TRBD2 (6 bases). The germline V and J ends were trimmed by 4 bases and 4 bases, with 13 bases remaining between them. The CDR3 has 14 residues. Looked up from germline, CDR1 is MGHDK and CDR2 is SYGVNS. The CDR3, as DNA: TGTGCCAGCAGTGCCGGAGGGGTGGGAGAGACCCAGTACTTC. This codes for CASSAGGVGETQYF.

The chain has TRBV7-2 and TRBJ2-5; 8 nucleotides line up with TRBD1. The CDR3 sequence is 15 residues long. Unmatched junction bases numbered 6, after V lost 1 base and J lost 5 bases. Germline V gene data show CDR1 as SGHTA and CDR2 as FQGNSA. CDR3: CASSLVAGGSETQYF. CDR3 in DNA: TGTGCCAGCAGCTTAGTCGCAGGGGGCTCGGAGACCCAGTACTTC.

The chain joins TRBV9 to TRBJ1-3, with 7 bases identical to TRBD1. The CDR3 totals 15 residues. Germline V gives CDR1 SGDLS, CDR2 YYNGEE. The V and J ends lost 1 base and 6 bases, in that order; junction bases with no gene match: 7. CDR3 DNA: TGTGCCAGCAGCGTACACGAGACAGGGACAAACACCATATATTTT. This gives the protein CASSVHETGTNTIYF.

This clone showed up just a few times. This chain uses TRBV28 with TRBJ1-2; D perhaps matches TRBD1 (6 bases). Between the trimmed V and J ends, which lost 2 bases and 9 bases, there was a span of 16 bases. Per germline, CDR1 MDHEN and CDR2 SYDVKM. The CDR3 contains 14 residues. The CDR3: CASSLRTEIFSYTF. CDR3 nucleotide sequence: TGTGCCAGCAGTTTAAGGACAGAGATATTCAGCTACACCTTC.

As DNA, the CDR3 is TGTGCCAGTCAAAGGACTAGCGGGAGCGATGAGCAGTTCTTC. Protein product: CASQRTSGSDEQFF. The V and J genes are TRBV6-6 and TRBJ2-1, with 13 bases identical to TRBD2. The length of the CDR3 is 14 residues. The germline gives CDR1 MNHNY, CDR2 SVGAGI (reference sequence). The junction had 7 bases not matched to a gene; V was cut back by 9 bases and J by 8 bases.

The V gene is TRBV18, the J gene TRBJ1-1; 7 bases line up with TRBD1. CDR1 KGHSH and CDR2 LQKENI come from the germline V gene. After removal of 0 bases from V and 0 bases from J, the junction contained 4 bases not matched to a gene. This CDR3 is 16 amino acids long. CDR3 amino acids: CASSPPSGGMNTEAFF. CDR3 sequence (DNA): TGTGCCAGCTCACCACCGTCAGGGGGGATGAACACTGAAGCTTTCTTT.

In this sample, this clone turned up a few times. The J gene is TRBJ2-7, the V gene TRBV30, with a weak D call TRBD1 (6 bases). The CDR3 is 15 residues long. Germline-derived CDR1 and CDR2 are GTSNPN and SVGIG (reference sequence). With 3 bases removed from V and 7 bases from J, the gap between germline ends came to 22 bases. Here the CDR3 reads CAWSKGGASLGEQYF. In DNA, the CDR3 is TGTGCCTGGAGCAAAGGGGGAGCTTCTCTAGGGGAGCAGTACTTC.

The J gene is TRBJ2-1, the V gene TRBV28, with D possibly matching TRBD2 (6 bases). Germline values: CDR1 MDHEN, CDR2 SYDVKM. The CDR3 has 12 amino acids. V lost 6 bases, J lost 10 bases, and 13 bases lay in between. The CDR3 bases are TGTGCCAGCAGCTTAAGTCGGGAGGAGCAGTTCTTC. This encodes CASSLSREEQFF.

V gene TRBV28 combines with J gene TRBJ2-7, with 7 bases identical to TRBD1. This CDR3 region has 14 residues. V shed 5 bases, J shed 5 bases, and the junction held 9 bases outside the gene matches. Germline V gene lookup returns CDR1 MDHEN and CDR2 SYDVKM. CDR3 loop: CASSPPTGFNEQYF. In DNA, the CDR3 is TGTGCCAGCAGTCCCCCGACAGGGTTCAACGAGCAGTACTTC.

This clone turned up a few times. V is TRBV4-3 and J is TRBJ1-2; 8 positions match TRBD1. Germline loops: CDR1 LGHNA, CDR2 YSLEER. V trimming: 1 base; J trimming: 5 bases; junction bases outside the gene matches: 3. This CDR3 contains 14 residues. CDR3 DNA: TGCGCCAGCAGCCAAGCTGGACAGGGATATGGCTACACCTTC. Translated: CASSQAGQGYGYTF.

This clone was seen only a few times. J is TRBJ1-1 and V is TRBV19; unclear D gene. Trimming removed 4 bases at V and 4 bases at J, with 4 bases between. Germline V lookup: CDR1 LNHDA, CDR2 SQIVND (reference sequence). The CDR3 is made up of 11 amino acids. The CDR3 sequence: CASSTFTEAFF. In nucleotides, the CDR3 is TGTGCCAGTAGTACATTCACTGAAGCTTTCTTT.

In this sample, this clone turned up many times. The chain joins TRBV7-9 to TRBJ2-5; 13 positions match TRBD2. Germline V CDR1 and CDR2: SEHNR, FQNEAQ (reference sequence). The CDR3 is made up of 16 amino acids. The V gene end was trimmed by 5 bases and the J gene end by 3 bases; junction bases not matched to a gene: 6. The CDR3 region is CASSRTGTSGEETQYF. The CDR3 region has the DNA TGTGCCAGCAGCAGAACTGGGACTAGCGGGGAAGAGACCCAGTACTTC.

This clone occurred a few times. The chain combines TRBV7-2 with TRBJ2-1; D uncertain. The CDR3 has 12 amino acids. CDR1 is SGHTA and CDR2 is FQGNSA in the germline V gene. V was shortened by 1 base and J by 9 bases, with 7 bases between the two germline ends. The CDR3 reads CASSLDSSEQFF. CDR3 bases: TGTGCCAGCAGCTTAGATTCGAGTGAGCAGTTCTTC. Full variable domain (rest looked up from reference TRBV7-2 and TRBJ2-1): GAGVSQSPSNKVTEKGKDVELRCDPISGHTALYWYRQSLGQGLEFLIYFQGNSAPDKSGLPSDRFSAERTGGSVSTLTIQRTQQEDSAVYLCASSLDSSEQFFGPGTRLTVL.

As regards this clone: Other DNA sequences within the sample encode an identical CDR3. The V and J genes are TRBV2 and TRBJ1-5, with a tentative D call TRBD1 (5 bases). The V end lost 7 bases, the J end lost 4 bases, and 14 bases lay between the germline ends. The germline V gene encodes CDR1 SNHLY and CDR2 FYNNEI. This CDR3 is 14 amino acids long. In DNA, the CDR3 is TGTGCCAGCATGAGGGACGGGGGTAATCAGCCCCAGCATTTT. This gives the protein CASMRDGGNQPQHF.

This clone appeared many times. The rearrangement links TRBV25-1 to TRBJ2-2; TRBD2 agrees at 7 bases. The V segment lost 2 bases and the J segment 7 bases; nucleotides outside the gene matches: 4. This CDR3 has 14 amino acids. CDR1 is MGHDK, CDR2 SYGVNS, per germline. CDR3 protein: CASSEPGGGGELFF. CDR3 bases: TGTGCCAGCAGTGAACCTGGGGGGGGCGGGGAGCTGTTTTTT.

This clone has just a few counts. V is TRBV7-2 and J is TRBJ2-3, with TRBD2 as a possible D gene (6 bases). Per the germline V gene, CDR1 is SGHTA and CDR2 is FQGNSA. The CDR3 sequence is 15 residues long. V lost 5 bases and J 2 bases, leaving 14 bases between the germline ends. CDR3 sequence (DNA): TGTGCCAGCAGCCGACTAGGACTCCTCACAGATACGCAGTATTTT. It yields the protein CASSRLGLLTDTQYF.

This clone was counted a few times. The CDR3 region is CAWTRVGDRGHLSYEQYF. CDR3 nucleotides: TGTGCCTGGACCCGAGTCGGGGACAGGGGCCACTTATCCTACGAGCAGTACTTC. The rearrangement links TRBV30 to TRBJ2-7; TRBD1 aligns across 10 bases. There are 18 residues in the CDR3. The junction had 16 bases not matched to a gene; V was cut back by 4 bases and J by 1 base. Germline CDR1 GTSNPN, CDR2 SVGIG (reference sequence).

In this sample, this clone turned up a few times. The rearrangement uses TRBV4-2 and TRBJ2-3, with D tentatively TRBD2 (6 bases). The germline V and J ends were trimmed by 0 bases and 1 base, with 11 bases remaining between them. The CDR3 spans 16 residues. CDR1 and CDR2 (germline): LGHNA, YNFKEQ. CDR3 in amino acids: CASSQDNRERTDTQYF. CDR3 DNA: TGTGCCAGCAGCCAAGATAATCGGGAGCGCACAGATACGCAGTATTTT.

The chain recombines TRBV5-1 with TRBJ2-3; no reliable D call. Trimming pared 4 bases from V and 5 bases from J, leaving 8 bases between. This CDR3 has 12 amino acids. Germline assignment: CDR1 SGHRS and CDR2 YFSETQ. CDR3 in amino acids: CASSQDLDTQYF. Here the CDR3 DNA reads TGCGCCAGCAGCCAGGATCTAGATACGCAGTATTTT.

V and J are TRBV18 and TRBJ2-1; 7 nucleotides line up with TRBD1. From germline, CDR1 is KGHSH and CDR2 LQKENI. The ends lost 0 bases at V and 6 bases at J; junction bases unmatched: 8. The length of the CDR3 is 16 residues. The CDR3 protein is CASSPPNRGAGNEQFF. CDR3 in DNA: TGTGCCAGCTCACCACCAAACAGGGGTGCGGGCAATGAGCAGTTCTTC.